Detailed here is one TCR beta chain. The data were taken from a study of blood T cell repertoires in COVID-19. Across the study: Samples came from the United States, Italy and Spain, spanning acute and convalescent COVID-19. The analysed material was cDNA or gDNA that came from T cells, B-cell-depleted T cells, or PBMCs.

Original handling: Amplification of reference gene primers was used by the study to estimate nucleated cell counts. The repertoire was sequenced with immunoSEQ multiplex PCR; TCRdb's copy has only in-frame clones and lacks some. V, J and clone size are those of that table, while D and trimming were read from the DNA. The data show over 90,000 clones, 70% to 90% seen once. The germline V gene encodes CDR1 SGHNT and CDR2 YYREEE (reference sequence). The CDR3 runs to 17 residues. With 4 bases clipped from V and 0 bases from J, the junction kept 11 bases outside the gene matches. The chain couples TRBV5-4 to TRBJ2-3; the match to TRBD2 covers 7 bases. Sequenced: peripheral blood. The source of this sequence is a man aged 45-65 years with active COVID-19. The CDR3 sequence is CASSRPQAGSSTDTQYF. The CDR3 region has the DNA TGTGCCAGCAGCCGCCCACAAGCGGGGTCTAGCACAGATACGCAGTATTTT.